This is a list of T cell receptor beta chains from one sample in a study of shared clonotypes between healthy human individuals. Clones were sequenced by immunoSEQ multiplex PCR, and TCRdb holds only the in-frame ones, with some missing. The sample holds millions of clones, approximately 94% seen once. Source material: naive CD8+ T cells from PBMCs. Receptors originate from a man aged 18 to 30 in good health. Some clones in this sample may be carry-over from other donors' samples. The CDR3 runs from the conserved cysteine through the conserved F or W. The order of the fields is clone size, J gene, V gene, D gene, CDR3 DNA, CDR3 protein. D genes are given only for firm matches. Size is stated for part of the rows, as once, few or many counts, or as a class when the clone is expanded.

abundance: NA
j_gene: TRBJ2-5
v_gene: TRBV7-9
d_gene: TRBD1
CDR3nt: TGTGCCAGCAGCTCCCAGGACAGGGGGCGTCAAGAGACCCAGTACTTC
CDR3aa: CASSSQDRGRQETQYF

abundance: NA
j_gene: TRBJ2-7
v_gene: TRBV4-1
d_gene: TRBD1
CDR3nt: TGCGCCAGCAGCTCCCGACAGGGGGCCCTCTCCTACGAGCAGTACTTC
CDR3aa: CASSSRQGALSYEQYF

abundance: NA
j_gene: TRBJ2-2
v_gene: TRBV10-3
d_gene: NA
CDR3nt: TGTGCCATCAGTGCCCAAATAGCGGACCGGAGAGCCGGGGAGCTGTTTTTT
CDR3aa: CAISAQIADRRAGELFF

abundance: NA
j_gene: TRBJ1-1
v_gene: TRBV9
d_gene: NA
CDR3nt: TGTGCCAGCAGCGAGAGCCTAGACATGGTGACTGAAGCTTTCTTT
CDR3aa: CASSESLDMVTEAFF

abundance: once
j_gene: TRBJ2-1
v_gene: TRBV5-4
d_gene: TRBD1
CDR3nt: TGTGCCAGCAGCTTGGACAGGGGGCGAGGGAATGAGCAGTTCTTC
CDR3aa: CASSLDRGRGNEQFF

abundance: NA
j_gene: TRBJ2-7
v_gene: TRBV5-6
d_gene: NA
CDR3nt: TGCGCCAGCAGCAATGCGGGGCAAACAACTTCTTACGAGCTGTACTTC
CDR3aa: CASSNAGQTTSYELYF

abundance: NA
j_gene: TRBJ1-2
v_gene: TRBV30
d_gene: TRBD1
CDR3nt: TGTGCCTGGAGTGACCTGGACAGGGCGTGGGGCTACACCTTC
CDR3aa: CAWSDLDRAWGYTF

abundance: NA
j_gene: TRBJ1-3
v_gene: TRBV9
d_gene: NA
CDR3nt: TGTGCCAGCAGCCCCCGTCGGACAGACGCTGGAAACACCATATATTTT
CDR3aa: CASSPRRTDAGNTIYF

abundance: NA
j_gene: TRBJ2-5
v_gene: TRBV6-6
d_gene: NA
CDR3nt: TGTGCCAGCAGCAGACTCGCGGGGTACCAAGAGACCCAGTACTTC
CDR3aa: CASSRLAGYQETQYF

abundance: once
j_gene: TRBJ2-1
v_gene: TRBV19
d_gene: NA
CDR3nt: TGTGCCAGTAGTACCCCCAATCCTGAGCAGTTCTTC
CDR3aa: CASSTPNPEQFF

abundance: NA
j_gene: TRBJ1-6
v_gene: TRBV27
d_gene: NA
CDR3nt: TGTGCCAGCAGTTTAGGACAGTTGGTGAATTCACCCCTCCACTTT
CDR3aa: CASSLGQLVNSPLHF

abundance: NA
j_gene: TRBJ2-3
v_gene: TRBV7-3
d_gene: NA
CDR3nt: TGTGCCAGCAGCTTGGGGGAAACCCGGTGGTCAGATACGCAGTATTTT
CDR3aa: CASSLGETRWSDTQYF

abundance: few
j_gene: TRBJ1-1
v_gene: TRBV7-9
d_gene: NA
CDR3nt: TGTGCCAGCAGCACCAACACTGAAGCTTTCTTT
CDR3aa: CASSTNTEAFF

abundance: NA
j_gene: TRBJ2-5
v_gene: TRBV6-5
d_gene: NA
CDR3nt: TGTGCCAGCACTCCAGTGACAGGGGAGGGGACCCAGTACTTC
CDR3aa: CASTPVTGEGTQYF

abundance: NA
j_gene: TRBJ1-2
v_gene: TRBV7-9
d_gene: NA
CDR3nt: TGTGCCAGCAGCTCAGGGGTTTCGGGTAACTATGGCTACACCTTC
CDR3aa: CASSSGVSGNYGYTF

abundance: NA
j_gene: TRBJ1-2
v_gene: TRBV27
d_gene: NA
CDR3nt: TGTGCCAGCAGTTTAGTGGGGGCCGGTCGAGGCTACACCTTC
CDR3aa: CASSLVGAGRGYTF

abundance: NA
j_gene: TRBJ2-7
v_gene: TRBV11-2
d_gene: TRBD1
CDR3nt: TGTGCCAGCACCCCAGACAGGGGGCCTTACGAGCAGTACTTC
CDR3aa: CASTPDRGPYEQYF

abundance: NA
j_gene: TRBJ1-1
v_gene: TRBV27
d_gene: TRBD1
CDR3nt: TGTGCCAGCAGTTTAATTCAGGGGGCAACTGAAGCTTTCTTT
CDR3aa: CASSLIQGATEAFF

abundance: NA
j_gene: TRBJ1-5
v_gene: TRBV27
d_gene: NA
CDR3nt: TGTGCCAGCAGTGTGGGACTGCTCAATCAGCCCCAGCATTTT
CDR3aa: CASSVGLLNQPQHF

abundance: NA
j_gene: TRBJ2-7
v_gene: TRBV9
d_gene: NA
CDR3nt: TGTGCCAGCAGCGTAGGATACACCCCCAACGAGCAGTACTTC
CDR3aa: CASSVGYTPNEQYF

abundance: NA
j_gene: TRBJ2-7
v_gene: TRBV2
d_gene: NA
CDR3nt: TGTGCCAGCAGTGGACCCTCCTACGAGCAGTACTTC
CDR3aa: CASSGPSYEQYF

abundance: NA
j_gene: TRBJ2-1
v_gene: TRBV10-3
d_gene: TRBD2
CDR3nt: TGTGCCATCAGTGAGCCGCGGGGTCAGCGGGAAAATGAGCAGTTCTTC
CDR3aa: CAISEPRGQRENEQFF

abundance: NA
j_gene: TRBJ1-1
v_gene: TRBV7-3
d_gene: NA
CDR3nt: TGTGCCAGCAGCCCCCGTGGGGCCCCGAACACTGAAGCTTTCTTT
CDR3aa: CASSPRGAPNTEAFF

abundance: NA
j_gene: TRBJ2-5
v_gene: TRBV12-1
d_gene: NA
CDR3nt: TGTGCCAGCAGCTTTGCACAGGGGGAGATCCATGAGACCCAGTACTTC
CDR3aa: CASSFAQGEIHETQYF

abundance: NA
j_gene: TRBJ2-6
v_gene: TRBV15
d_gene: NA
CDR3nt: TGTGCCACCAGCAGAGATCGAGGCTCTGGGGCCAACGTCCTGACTTTC
CDR3aa: CATSRDRGSGANVLTF

abundance: NA
j_gene: TRBJ1-1
v_gene: TRBV7-9
d_gene: TRBD1
CDR3nt: TGTGCCAGCAGACACTGGGACAGCCAGAACACTGAAGCTTTCTTT
CDR3aa: CASRHWDSQNTEAFF

abundance: NA
j_gene: TRBJ1-3
v_gene: TRBV29-1
d_gene: NA
CDR3nt: TGCAGCGTTGAAGAAGGACCTGGAAACACCATATATTTT
CDR3aa: CSVEEGPGNTIYF

abundance: NA
j_gene: TRBJ2-1
v_gene: TRBV30
d_gene: TRBD2
CDR3nt: TGTGCCTGGAGGGGCCCGGGACCCAGGACTAGCGGGAGCTACAATGAGCAGTTCTTC
CDR3aa: CAWRGPGPRTSGSYNEQFF

abundance: NA
j_gene: TRBJ2-5
v_gene: TRBV27
d_gene: NA
CDR3nt: TGTGCCAGCGGGGCTCAAGAGACCCAGTACTTC
CDR3aa: CASGAQETQYF

abundance: NA
j_gene: TRBJ2-7
v_gene: TRBV28
d_gene: TRBD2
CDR3nt: TGTGCCAGCAGTCGGACTAGCGGGAGATATAGGACCTACGAGCAGTACTTC
CDR3aa: CASSRTSGRYRTYEQYF

abundance: NA
j_gene: TRBJ2-5
v_gene: TRBV15
d_gene: NA
CDR3nt: TGTGCCACCAGCCCTATCGCAAGGTTGGAGACCCAGTACTTC
CDR3aa: CATSPIARLETQYF

abundance: NA
j_gene: TRBJ2-3
v_gene: TRBV27
d_gene: TRBD2
CDR3nt: TGTGCCAGCAGTCACAGGTTAGCGGGTAGCACAGATACGCAGTATTTT
CDR3aa: CASSHRLAGSTDTQYF

abundance: once
j_gene: TRBJ2-3
v_gene: TRBV5-1
d_gene: NA
CDR3nt: TGCGCCAGCAGCACCACTAGCTATAGCACAGATACGCAGTATTTT
CDR3aa: CASSTTSYSTDTQYF

abundance: NA
j_gene: TRBJ2-3
v_gene: TRBV9
d_gene: NA
CDR3nt: TGTGCCAGCAGCGTCGAGGGTAGAAGCACAGATACGCAGTATTTT
CDR3aa: CASSVEGRSTDTQYF

abundance: NA
j_gene: TRBJ2-7
v_gene: TRBV9
d_gene: NA
CDR3nt: TGTGCCAGCAGCGTAGCTCTAAGTACCTCCTACGAGCAGTACTTC
CDR3aa: CASSVALSTSYEQYF

abundance: NA
j_gene: TRBJ2-7
v_gene: TRBV28
d_gene: NA
CDR3nt: TGTGCCAGCAGGGGGGGGACAGCCTTTTACGAGCAGTACTTC
CDR3aa: CASRGGTAFYEQYF

abundance: NA
j_gene: TRBJ2-1
v_gene: TRBV5-1
d_gene: TRBD1
CDR3nt: TGCGCCAGCAGCTTGATGGGACAGGGCGATGAGCAGTTCTTC
CDR3aa: CASSLMGQGDEQFF

abundance: once
j_gene: TRBJ1-3
v_gene: TRBV28
d_gene: NA
CDR3nt: TGTGCCAGCTCCCACGCTCGCCCGGACAGAAGATTCTCTGGAAACACCATATATTTT
CDR3aa: CASSHARPDRRFSGNTIYF

abundance: NA
j_gene: TRBJ2-7
v_gene: TRBV11-2
d_gene: TRBD2
CDR3nt: TGTGCCAGCACGACTAGCGGGAGTTACGAGCAGTACTTC
CDR3aa: CASTTSGSYEQYF

abundance: NA
j_gene: TRBJ2-6
v_gene: TRBV9
d_gene: NA
CDR3nt: TGTGCCAGCAGCGTAGATCCGAGGGCGCTAGGATCTGGGGCCAACGTCCTGACTTTC
CDR3aa: CASSVDPRALGSGANVLTF

abundance: NA
j_gene: TRBJ1-4
v_gene: TRBV25-1
d_gene: NA
CDR3nt: TGTGCCAGCAGCCCCAAGGGAGCACTGGGCGAAAAACTGTTTTTT
CDR3aa: CASSPKGALGEKLFF